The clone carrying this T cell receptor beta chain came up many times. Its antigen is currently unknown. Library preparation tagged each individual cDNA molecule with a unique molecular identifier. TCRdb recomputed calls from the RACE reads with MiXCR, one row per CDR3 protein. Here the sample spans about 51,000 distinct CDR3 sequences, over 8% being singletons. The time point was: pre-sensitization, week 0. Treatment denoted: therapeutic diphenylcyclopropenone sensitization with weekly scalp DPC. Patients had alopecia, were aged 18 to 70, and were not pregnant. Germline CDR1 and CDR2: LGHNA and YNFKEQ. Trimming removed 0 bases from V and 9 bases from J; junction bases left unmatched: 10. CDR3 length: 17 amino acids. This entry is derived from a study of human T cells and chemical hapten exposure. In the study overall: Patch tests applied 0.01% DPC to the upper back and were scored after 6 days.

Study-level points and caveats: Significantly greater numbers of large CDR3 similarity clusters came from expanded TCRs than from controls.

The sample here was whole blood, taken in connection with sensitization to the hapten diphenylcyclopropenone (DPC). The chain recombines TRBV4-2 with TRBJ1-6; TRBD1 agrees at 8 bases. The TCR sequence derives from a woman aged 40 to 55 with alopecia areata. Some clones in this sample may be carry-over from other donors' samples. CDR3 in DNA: TGTGCCAGCAGCCAAGAAGCGCAGGGGGCGATCGGTTCACCCCTCCACTTT. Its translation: CASSQEAQGAIGSPLHF.